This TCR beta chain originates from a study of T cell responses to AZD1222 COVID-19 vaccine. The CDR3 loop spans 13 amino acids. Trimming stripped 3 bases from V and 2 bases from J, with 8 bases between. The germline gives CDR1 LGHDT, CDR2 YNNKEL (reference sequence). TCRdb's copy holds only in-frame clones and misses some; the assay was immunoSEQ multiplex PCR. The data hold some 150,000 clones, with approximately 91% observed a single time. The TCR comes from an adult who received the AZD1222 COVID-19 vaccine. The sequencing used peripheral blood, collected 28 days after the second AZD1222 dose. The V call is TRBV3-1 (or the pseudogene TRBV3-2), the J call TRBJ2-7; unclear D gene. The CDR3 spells CASSHGPTYEQYF. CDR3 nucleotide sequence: TGTGCCAGCAGCCACGGGCCCACCTACGAGCAGTACTTC.